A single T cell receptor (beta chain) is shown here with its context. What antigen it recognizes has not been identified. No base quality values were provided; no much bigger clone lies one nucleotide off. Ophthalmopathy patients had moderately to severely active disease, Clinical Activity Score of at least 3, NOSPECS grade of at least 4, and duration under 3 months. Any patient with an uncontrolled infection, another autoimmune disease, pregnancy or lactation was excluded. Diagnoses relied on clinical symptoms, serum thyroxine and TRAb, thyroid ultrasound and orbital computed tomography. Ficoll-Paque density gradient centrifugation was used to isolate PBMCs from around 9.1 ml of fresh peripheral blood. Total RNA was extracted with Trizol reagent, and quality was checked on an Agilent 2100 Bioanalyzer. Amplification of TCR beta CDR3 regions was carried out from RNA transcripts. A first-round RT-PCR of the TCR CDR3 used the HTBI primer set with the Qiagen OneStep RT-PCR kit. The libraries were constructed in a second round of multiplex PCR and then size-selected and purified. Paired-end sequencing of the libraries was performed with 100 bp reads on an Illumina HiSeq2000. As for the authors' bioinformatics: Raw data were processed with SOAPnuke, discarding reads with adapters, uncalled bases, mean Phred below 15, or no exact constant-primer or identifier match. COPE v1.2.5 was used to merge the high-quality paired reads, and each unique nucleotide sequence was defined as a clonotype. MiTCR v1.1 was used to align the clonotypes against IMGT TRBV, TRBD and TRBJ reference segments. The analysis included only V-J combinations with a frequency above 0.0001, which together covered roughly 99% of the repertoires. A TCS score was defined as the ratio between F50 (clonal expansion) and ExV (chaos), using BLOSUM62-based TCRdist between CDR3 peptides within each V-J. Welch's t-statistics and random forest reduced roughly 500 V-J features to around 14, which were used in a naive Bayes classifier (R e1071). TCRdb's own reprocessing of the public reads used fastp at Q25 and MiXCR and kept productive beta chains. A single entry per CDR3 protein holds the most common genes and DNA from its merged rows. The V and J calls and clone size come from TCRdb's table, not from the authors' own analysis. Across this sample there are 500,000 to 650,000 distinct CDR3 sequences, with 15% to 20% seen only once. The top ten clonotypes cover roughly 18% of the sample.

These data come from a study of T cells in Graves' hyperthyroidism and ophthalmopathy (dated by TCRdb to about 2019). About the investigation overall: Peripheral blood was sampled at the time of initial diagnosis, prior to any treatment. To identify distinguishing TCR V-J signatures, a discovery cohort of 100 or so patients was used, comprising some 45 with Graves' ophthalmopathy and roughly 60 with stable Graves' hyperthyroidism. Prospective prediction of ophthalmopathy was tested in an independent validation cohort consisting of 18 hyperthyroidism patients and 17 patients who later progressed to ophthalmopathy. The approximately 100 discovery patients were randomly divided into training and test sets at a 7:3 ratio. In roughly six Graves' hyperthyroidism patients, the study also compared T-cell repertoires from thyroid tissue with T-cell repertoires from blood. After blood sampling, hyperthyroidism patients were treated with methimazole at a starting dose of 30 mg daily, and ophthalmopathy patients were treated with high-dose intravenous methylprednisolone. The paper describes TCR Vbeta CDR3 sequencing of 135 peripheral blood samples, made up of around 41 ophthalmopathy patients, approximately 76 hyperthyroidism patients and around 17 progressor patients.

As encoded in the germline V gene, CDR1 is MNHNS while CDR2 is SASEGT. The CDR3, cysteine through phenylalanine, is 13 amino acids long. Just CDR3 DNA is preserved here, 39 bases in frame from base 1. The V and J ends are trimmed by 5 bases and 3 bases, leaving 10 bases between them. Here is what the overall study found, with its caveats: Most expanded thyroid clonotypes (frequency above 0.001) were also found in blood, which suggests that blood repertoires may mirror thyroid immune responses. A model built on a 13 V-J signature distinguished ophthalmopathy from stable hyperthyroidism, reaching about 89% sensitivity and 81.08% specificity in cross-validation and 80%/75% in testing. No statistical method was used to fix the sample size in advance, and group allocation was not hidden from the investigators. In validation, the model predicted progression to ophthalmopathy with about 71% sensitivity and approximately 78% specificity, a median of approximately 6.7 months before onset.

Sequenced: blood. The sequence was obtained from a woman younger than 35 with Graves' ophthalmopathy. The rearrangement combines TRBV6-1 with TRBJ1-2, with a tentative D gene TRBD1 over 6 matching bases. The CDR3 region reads CASSSHRDYGYTF. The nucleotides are TGTGCCAGCAGTTCTCACAGGGACTATGGCTACACCTTC.